The 28 T cell receptor beta chains presented below share a single source sample, sequenced in a study of CD8 T cells in ankylosing spondylitis (dated 2017 in TCRdb). Overall study outcomes, separate from this receptor: A TCR beta motif made up of eight highly homologous amino acid variants appeared to be characteristic of blood from ankylosing spondylitis patients.

Libraries were built with 5' RACE. This sample was sequenced with an Illumina HiSeq 2500. Through fastp at Q25 and MiXCR, TCRdb rebuilt clones from the public reads, retaining in-frame beta chains. CDR3 protein duplicates are merged, each entry listing the most common genes and DNA. In all, the sample holds 330,000 or so distinct CDR3 sequences, and 8% of those were seen once. The ten biggest clones cover just over 14% of the sample. For these receptors, no antigen is known. The sample comprised blood, either unsorted or a sorted T cell fraction (not recorded which). Receptor source: a male donor with ankylosing spondylitis.

J is TRBJ1-6 and V is TRBV9, with D perhaps TRBD1 (6 bases). CDR3 length: 14 amino acids. The V end lost 3 bases, the J end lost 8 bases, and 12 bases lay between the germline ends. CDR1 is SGDLS and CDR2 is YYNGEE in the germline V gene. This chain's CDR3 is CASSARQADSPLHF. The CDR3 nucleotides read TGTGCCAGCAGCGCCAGACAGGCAGATTCACCCCTCCACTTT.

In this sample, this clonotype turned up a few times. The CDR3 nucleotides read TGTGCCAGCAGCCAAGCTCTCGCAGGGCGGCAAGAGACCCAGTACTTC. Its translation is CASSQALAGRQETQYF. The chain combines TRBV3-1 with TRBJ2-5, with a tentative D call TRBD1 (5 bases). The V gene lost 1 base and the J gene lost 2 bases, with 14 bases spanning the gap. Germline CDR1 LGHDT, CDR2 YNNKEL (reference sequence). The CDR3 has 16 residues.

This chain uses TRBV28 with TRBJ2-1; D unclear. The V gene's germline CDR1 is MDHEN and CDR2 SYDVKM. The CDR3 sequence is 13 residues long. With 5 bases removed from V and 9 bases from J, the gap between germline ends came to 14 bases. CDR3 DNA sequence: TGTGCCAGCAGTCAGGCGGAAGCCGTTGAGCAGTTCTTC. It encodes CASSQAEAVEQFF.

This clonotype was seen at least ten times. This chain uses TRBV2 with TRBJ1-4; 8 bases agree with TRBD1. The ends lost 7 bases at V and 7 bases at J; junction bases unmatched: 11. Looked up from germline, CDR1 is SNHLY and CDR2 is FYNNEI. There are 15 residues in the CDR3. The CDR3 region is CASNIRQGTSEKLFF. The CDR3 DNA follows: TGTGCCAGCAACATTAGACAGGGGACGAGTGAAAAACTGTTTTTT. Filled out from reference TRBV2 and TRBJ1-4, the complete variable domain reads EPEVTQTPSHQVTQMGQEVILRCVPISNHLYFYWYRQILGQKVEFLVSFYNNEISEKSEIFDDQFSVERPDGSNFTLKIRSTKLEDSAMYFCASNIRQGTSEKLFFGSGTQLSVL.

This clonotype has a count of ten or more. CDR3 in amino acids: CASSLTGHEQFF. The DNA for the CDR3 is TGCGCCAGCAGCTTGACAGGGCATGAGCAGTTCTTC. The chain carries TRBV5-1 and TRBJ2-1, with TRBD1 as a possible D gene (6 bases). Germline CDR1 and CDR2: SGHRS and YFSETQ. Trimming left V 1 base short and J 8 bases short, with 7 bases between. This CDR3 is 12 amino acids long.

This clonotype showed up many times. The rearrangement uses TRBV10-3 and TRBJ2-1, with D possibly being TRBD1 (6 bases). The CDR3 consists of 15 residues. V lost 7 bases to trimming and J lost 0 bases, with 13 bases between them. Germline CDR1 is ENHRY and CDR2 is SYGVKD. The DNA for the CDR3 is TGTGCCATCACCCCGGACAGAGGCTCCTACAATGAGCAGTTCTTC. Its protein product is CAITPDRGSYNEQFF.

CDR3 in amino acids: CASSPATGGNTEAFF. The CDR3, as DNA: TGTGCCAGCTCACCCGCGACAGGTGGTAACACTGAAGCTTTCTTT. The chain employs TRBV18 and TRBJ1-1, with D perhaps TRBD1 (6 bases). This CDR3 is 15 amino acids long. The germline V and J ends were trimmed by 3 bases and 2 bases, with 13 bases remaining between them. Germline V gene lookup returns CDR1 KGHSH and CDR2 LQKENI.

This clonotype has just a few counts. The V and J genes are TRBV10-2 and TRBJ2-1; 15 bases are a match to TRBD2. The CDR3 is 14 residues long. Germline assignment: CDR1 WSHSY and CDR2 SAAADI. J gave up 8 bases and V 10 bases, and 6 bases lay outside the gene matches. The CDR3 loop is CATRWTSGRDEQFF. The CDR3 DNA is TGCGCCACCCGCTGGACTAGCGGGAGGGATGAGCAGTTCTTC.

The rearrangement uses TRBV7-9 and TRBJ2-1, with 7 bases fitting TRBD2. CDR3 length: 16 residues. With V trimmed by 5 bases and J by 8 bases, 15 bases remained unmatched. Germline V gives CDR1 SEHNR, CDR2 FQNEAQ (reference sequence). The CDR3 nucleotides are TGTGCCAGCAGCCCGCCGATGAGCGGGGCCATGGATGAGCAGTTCTTC. This encodes CASSPPMSGAMDEQFF.

This clonotype has more than one count but fewer than ten. V and J are TRBV10-1 and TRBJ2-3; D is possibly TRBD1 (5 bases). Trimming cost V 5 bases and J 6 bases, with 9 bases left between them. Germline CDR1 reads WNHNN; CDR2 reads SYGVQD (reference sequence). This CDR3 is 12 amino acids long. This CDR3 is CASSLNRDTQYF. The CDR3 DNA reads as TGCGCCAGCAGTTTAAACAGGGATACGCAGTATTTT.

The V call is TRBV20-1, the J call TRBJ2-3, with TRBD1 as a possible D gene (6 bases). From germline, CDR1 is DFQATT and CDR2 SNEGSKA (reference sequence). CDR3 size: 17 residues. Trimming left V 2 bases short and J 1 base short, with 19 bases between. The CDR3 DNA sequence: TGCAGTGCTAGACAACAGGGCCTTGGCTACCGCACAGATACGCAGTATTTT. This sequence encodes CSARQQGLGYRTDTQYF.

This clonotype has ten or more counts. The V gene is TRBV11-1, the J gene TRBJ2-1, with 9 bases that match TRBD1. The germline CDR1 and CDR2 sequences are SGHAT and FQDESV (reference sequence). The length of the CDR3 is 19 residues. The trim removed 7 bases at V and 5 bases at J, leaving 21 bases unmatched. The DNA of the CDR3 is TGTGCCAGCAACCTGTTGCGGGACAGGGCCTTCCGAGGGGACAATGAGCAGTTCTTC. This sequence encodes CASNLLRDRAFRGDNEQFF.

This clonotype has at least ten counts. The chain employs TRBV29-1 and TRBJ2-7; D remains unclear. The V gene lost 5 bases and the J gene lost 4 bases, with 9 bases spanning the gap. Germline assignment: CDR1 SQVTM and CDR2 ANQGSEA. The CDR3 has 11 residues. CDR3 coding DNA: TGCAGCGTTTTGACTTTTTACGAGCAGTACTTC. Translating it yields CSVLTFYEQYF.

This clonotype was counted only a few times. The chain uses TRBV6-1 and TRBJ2-3; D gene unclear. This CDR3 is 14 amino acids long. V was cut by 6 bases and J by 0 bases, with 10 bases left in between. Germline V gene sequence: CDR1 MNHNS, CDR2 SASEGT. For the CDR3, the DNA is TGTGCCAGCAGCATGACTCTTAGCACAGATACGCAGTATTTT. It translates to CASSMTLSTDTQYF.

The chain couples TRBV29-1 to TRBJ2-1; 14 nucleotides align to TRBD2. CDR3 size: 17 residues. Germline V lookup: CDR1 SQVTM, CDR2 ANQGSEA. With V trimmed by 5 bases and J by 0 bases, 6 bases remained unmatched. CDR3 DNA sequence: TGCAGCGTTTCGGGACTAGCGGGAGCCAACTCCTACAATGAGCAGTTCTTC. It yields the protein CSVSGLAGANSYNEQFF.

This clonotype was seen more than once but under ten times. The gene calls are TRBV7-9 and TRBJ2-1; tentative D call: TRBD1 (6 bases). There are 13 residues in the CDR3. Germline-derived CDR1 and CDR2 are SEHNR and FQNEAQ (reference sequence). Deletions cut 4 bases from V and 5 bases from J, with 9 bases between. CDR3 nucleotide sequence: TGTGCCAGCAGCTACAGGGTGCACAATGAGCAGTTCTTC. Protein sequence: CASSYRVHNEQFF.

The chain combines TRBV20-1 with TRBJ1-1; D perhaps matches TRBD1 (6 bases). Trimming left V 2 bases short and J 0 bases short, with 10 bases between. This CDR3 has 14 residues. Looked up from germline, CDR1 is DFQATT and CDR2 is SNEGSKA (reference sequence). The CDR3 DNA reads as TGCAGTGCTAGACAGGGGCCTGTGAACACTGAAGCTTTCTTT. Its protein product is CSARQGPVNTEAFF.

The CDR3: CASSTLLDTQYF. CDR3 DNA: TGTGCCAGCAGCACCCTCTTAGATACGCAGTATTTT. The chain has TRBV11-2 and TRBJ2-3; D unresolved. CDR1 and CDR2 from the germline V gene are SGHAT and FQNNGV. V lost 5 bases and J lost 5, with 8 bases in between. The CDR3 is made up of 12 amino acids.

This clonotype appeared a few times. V usage is TRBV9 and J usage is TRBJ1-1; D is uncertain. Germline V CDR1 and CDR2: SGDLS, YYNGEE. The CDR3 sequence is 15 residues long. Trimming stripped 1 base from V and 0 bases from J, with 10 bases between. CDR3 amino acids: CASSVRSAMNTEAFF. The CDR3 DNA is TGTGCCAGCAGCGTACGGTCCGCCATGAACACTGAAGCTTTCTTT. Full variable domain (missing parts from reference TRBV9 and TRBJ1-1): DSGVTQTPKHLITATGQRVTLRCSPRSGDLSVYWYQQSLDQGLQFLIQYYNGEERAKGNILERFSAQQFPDLHSELNLSSLELGDSALYFCASSVRSAMNTEAFFGQGTRLTVV.

This clonotype was counted between two and nine times. CDR3 region: CASSAGPIAEQFF. Written as DNA, the CDR3 is TGCGCCAGCAGTGCGGGTCCCATCGCGGAGCAGTTCTTC. The rearrangement joins TRBV10-1 to TRBJ2-1; D is unclear. The V and J ends lost 4 bases and 10 bases respectively, with 14 bases between them. Germline CDR1 and CDR2: WNHNN and SYGVQD (reference sequence). CDR3 length: 13 residues.

This sequence joins TRBV5-1 and TRBJ2-7; D not resolved. V lost 0 bases to trimming and J lost 0 bases, with 10 bases between them. Germline loops: CDR1 SGHRS, CDR2 YFSETQ. The CDR3 sequence is 15 residues long. The CDR3 nucleotides read TGCGCCAGCAGCTTGGGGTCAAGGAGCTCCTACGAGCAGTACTTC. Translating gives CASSLGSRSSYEQYF.

The sample holds a few counts of this clonotype. The rearrangement links TRBV29-1 to TRBJ2-5; D may correspond to TRBD1 or TRBD2 (5 bases each). Germline V gives CDR1 SQVTM, CDR2 ANQGSEA. The V end lost 4 bases, the J end lost 5 bases, and 11 bases lay between the germline ends. The CDR3 extends over 12 amino acids. CDR3: CSVVEGLETQYF. For the CDR3, the DNA is TGCAGCGTTGTCGAGGGGTTGGAGACCCAGTACTTC. The whole variable domain, remainder taken from reference TRBV29-1 and TRBJ2-5, is SAVISQKPSRDICQRGTSLTIQCQVDSQVTMMFWYRQQPGQSLTLIATANQGSEATYESGFVIDKFPISRPNLTFSTLTVSNMSPEDSSIYLCSVVEGLETQYFGPGTRLLVL.

This chain connects TRBV7-8 to TRBJ2-3; 15 positions match TRBD2. The CDR3 loop spans 18 amino acids. Looked up from germline, CDR1 is SGHVS and CDR2 is FQNEAQ. The junction had 12 bases not matched to a gene; V was cut back by 5 bases and J by 6 bases. CDR3 residues: CASSIYPGLAGGFDTQYF. The CDR3 bases are TGTGCCAGCAGCATCTACCCGGGACTAGCGGGAGGTTTTGATACGCAGTATTTT.

Only a few counts were recorded for this clonotype. CDR3 amino acids: CSVENSGRWEETQYF. DNA of the CDR3: TGCAGCGTTGAAAATAGCGGGAGATGGGAAGAGACCCAGTACTTC. The V call is TRBV29-1, the J call TRBJ2-5, with TRBD2 matching over 9 bases. The CDR3 loop spans 15 amino acids. V lost 2 bases, J lost 3 bases, and 7 bases stayed unmatched. CDR1 SQVTM and CDR2 ANQGSEA come from the germline V gene.

This clonotype occurred many times. V gene TRBV20-1 combines with J gene TRBJ2-7; 8 nucleotides align to TRBD2. The junction had 11 bases not matched to a gene; V was cut back by 4 bases and J by 3 bases. CDR3 length equals 15 residues. Germline CDR1 and CDR2: DFQATT and SNEGSKA (reference sequence). In DNA, the CDR3 is TGCAGTGCTAAGCCGCCTCAGAGCGGGAGCTACGAGCAGTACTTC. Residues: CSAKPPQSGSYEQYF.

J is TRBJ2-1 and V is TRBV7-6; D may be TRBD2 (5 bases). The CDR3 is 13 residues long. Trimming stripped 8 bases from V and 6 bases from J, with 14 bases between. Looked up from germline, CDR1 is SGHVS and CDR2 is FNYEAQ. The CDR3 is CASERMSGNEQFF. Here the CDR3 DNA reads TGTGCCAGCGAGCGGATGTCGGGCAATGAGCAGTTCTTC.

The V and J genes are TRBV9 and TRBJ1-1, with 7 bases lining up with TRBD1. Trimming cost V 4 bases and J 0 bases; bases outside gene matches: 3. Germline CDR1 reads SGDLS; CDR2 reads YYNGEE. This CDR3 region has 14 residues. CDR3 sequence (DNA): TGTGCCAGCAGCACGGGACAGTTGAACACTGAAGCTTTCTTT. Translating it yields CASSTGQLNTEAFF. The whole variable domain, filled in from reference TRBV9 and TRBJ1-1, reads DSGVTQTPKHLITATGQRVTLRCSPRSGDLSVYWYQQSLDQGLQFLIQYYNGEERAKGNILERFSAQQFPDLHSELNLSSLELGDSALYFCASSTGQLNTEAFFGQGTRLTVV.

The chain carries TRBV6-1 and TRBJ2-1; D may be TRBD1 (5 bases). Germline CDR1 reads MNHNS; CDR2 reads SASEGT. This CDR3 is 13 amino acids long. Trimming cost V 5 bases and J 7 bases, with 12 bases left between them. DNA for the CDR3: TGTGCCAGCAGTACCAACCAGGGTAATGAGCAGTTCTTC. Protein sequence: CASSTNQGNEQFF.